This T cell receptor (beta chain) stems from a study of blood T cell repertoires in COVID-19. Study as a whole: Samples taken during acute and convalescent COVID-19 were collected in the United States, Italy and Spain.

How the authors handled the data: For nucleated cells, counts were estimated from reference gene primer amplification. The protocol was immunoSEQ multiplex PCR, while the TCRdb copy is restricted to in-frame clones and leaves out a portion. From that table come the V and J calls and clone size; the DNA was used to work out D and trimming. The profile shows some 220,000 clones, roughly 75% of them singletons. The CDR3 sequence is 14 residues long. V was trimmed by 4 bases and J by 0 bases, leaving 11 bases between them. The germline V gene encodes CDR1 SGHRS and CDR2 YFSETQ. This receptor was identified in a woman aged 70-85 years with acute or convalescent COVID-19. V is TRBV5-1 and J is TRBJ2-7; TRBD2 is a possible D gene (5 bases). Sequenced sample: peripheral blood. CDR3 loop: CASSVDSPSYEQYV. The CDR3 bases are TGCGCCAGCAGCGTGGACTCTCCCTCCTACGAGCAGTACGTC.